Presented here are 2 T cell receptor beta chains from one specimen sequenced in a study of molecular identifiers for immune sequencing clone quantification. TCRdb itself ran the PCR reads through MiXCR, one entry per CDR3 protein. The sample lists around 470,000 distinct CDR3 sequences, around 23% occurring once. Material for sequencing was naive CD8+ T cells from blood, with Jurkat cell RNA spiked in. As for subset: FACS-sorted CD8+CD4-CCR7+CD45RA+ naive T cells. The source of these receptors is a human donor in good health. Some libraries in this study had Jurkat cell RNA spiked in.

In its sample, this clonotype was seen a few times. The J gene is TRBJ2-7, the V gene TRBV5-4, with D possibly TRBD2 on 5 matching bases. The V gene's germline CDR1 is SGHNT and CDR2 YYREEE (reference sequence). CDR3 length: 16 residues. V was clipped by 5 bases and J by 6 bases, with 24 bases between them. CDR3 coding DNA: TGTGCCAGCAGTCTGTCCACGGACTGGCCTTTAGGCGAGCAGTACTTC. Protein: CASSLSTDWPLGEQYF.

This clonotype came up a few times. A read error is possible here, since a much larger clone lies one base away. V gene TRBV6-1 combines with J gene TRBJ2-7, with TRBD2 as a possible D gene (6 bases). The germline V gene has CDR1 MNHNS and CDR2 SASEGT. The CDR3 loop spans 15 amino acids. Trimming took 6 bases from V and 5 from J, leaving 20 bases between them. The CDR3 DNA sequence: TGTGCCAGCAGAGAATGGTGGGCAGGGAGGAACGAGCAGTACTTC. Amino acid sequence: CASREWWAGRNEQYF.